This T cell receptor beta chain is from a study of cytomegalovirus exposure and HLA in healthy donors. On this clone itself: The antigen remains undetermined.

CDR1 is MNHEY, CDR2 SVGAGI, per germline. J lost 3 bases, V lost 6 bases, and 8 bases had no gene match. This CDR3 has 14 amino acids. The study ran its PCR with 60 Vbeta and 13 Jbeta primers. Authors' analysis steps: An analysis performed later counted 73 million or so unique TCR beta chains (approximately 10 million of them shared). Measured with immunoSEQ multiplex PCR; TCRdb has only the in-frame clones, and not every one. D and trimming come from the DNA, and the V and J calls and clone size come from that table. This repertoire shows around 170,000 clones, about three quarters found once; its top ten account for approximately 1.6%. Study observations and caveats: In a later analysis, an Asian-associated ancestry cluster reportedly showed fewer N-insertions than the roughly 700-donor mean. In a later analysis, TCR beta V- and J-gene trimming showed a link to a missense DCLRE1C variant.

The chain has TRBV6-5 and TRBJ2-7, with 7 bases that match TRBD2. Sequenced input: PBMCs. This TCR was recovered from a girl under 18 in good health and CMV-seronegative. In DNA, the CDR3 is TGTGCCAGCAGCCGGGACTACCCGAACTACGAGCAGTACTTC. It yields the protein CASSRDYPNYEQYF.